Following are 2 T cell receptor beta chains from one sample sequenced in a study of early T cells in non-severe SARS-CoV-2 infection (dated by TCRdb to 2020 to 2022). Receptor amplification or capture employed 5' RACE. The reads were generated on a NextSeq 500. Clones were called with MiXCR by TCRdb after fastp trimmed the public reads at Q25, and only in-frame beta chains were retained. CDR3 protein duplicates are merged, each entry listing the most common genes and DNA. The sample contains approximately 100,000 distinct CDR3 sequences, 12% to 15% of them found a single time. 5% to 7% of the sample is taken by the ten largest. The sequenced sample was whole blood. The receptors were sampled from an adult who was a healthcare worker with PCR-confirmed SARS-CoV-2 infection or an uninfected control (not recorded which).

The table lists this clonotype with many counts. The chain is built from TRBV7-2 and TRBJ2-5; 7 bases align to TRBD2. CDR3 length equals 14 residues. V lost 5 bases, J lost 5 bases, and 8 bases stayed unmatched. From germline, CDR1 is SGHTA and CDR2 FQGNSA. In DNA, the CDR3 is TGTGCCAGCAGCCCCTGGCCCGGGGGGGAGACCCAGTACTTC. It yields the protein CASSPWPGGETQYF.

In regard to this clonotype: A read error is possible here, since a much larger clone lies one base away. The chain carries TRBV9 and TRBJ1-1; 8 nucleotides match TRBD1. CDR3 length: 12 amino acids. Trimming at V came to 4 bases and at J to 8 bases, leaving 4 bases not matched to a gene. From germline, CDR1 is SGDLS and CDR2 YYNGEE. For the CDR3, the DNA is TGTGCCAGCAGCCCATGGACAGGGGAAGCTTTCTTT. Translation gives CASSPWTGEAFF.